The entry below gives a single T cell receptor (beta chain) sequence along with its context. Its target antigen remains unknown. Base qualities are not at hand, and no much larger clone is one base apart. The cohort consisted of approximately 670 healthy bone marrow donors. At the time of sampling, every cohort member was nominally healthy, though immune exposures that went unrecorded were likely present. The donor tested CMV seropositive and was one of the 289 seropositive cohort members. A peripheral blood sample was collected from each donor, and TCR beta sequencing was performed on peripheral blood mononuclear cells. The Qiagen DNeasy Blood Extraction Kit was used to extract genomic DNA from the blood cell samples. The sample belongs to a study of cytomegalovirus exposure and HLA in healthy donors (TCRdb year 2017). With regard to the full study: In an earlier analysis of some 550 of the donors, 276 Gb of sequence data and 90 million to 120 million unique TCR beta sequences from about 180 million T cells were reported. The number of donors typed differed by locus, with 629-630 for A, B, C, DRB1 and DQB1, around 500 for DQA1, over 600 for DPA1, and approximately 470 for DPB1. About five DR-DQ haplotypes were handled as single units for association and clustering, since linkage in the cohort was strong. The T cell repertoires of 666 subjects were profiled by immunosequencing and related to cytomegalovirus serostatus. Alongside the repertoire data, information on donor age, sex, ethnicity and CMV serostatus was compiled. A later genetic analysis took genome-wide SNP genotypes for about 55% of the roughly 670 donors and used that subset as a discovery cohort. All discovery cohort repertoires had been generated using a single sequencing platform. To decide whether each TCR beta V gene segment behaved as functional or pseudogenic, an earlier analysis of some 600 of the donors relied on high-throughput TCR beta sequencing. To study patterns of TCR occurrence, a later analysis re-analyzed previously published TCR beta repertoires from hundreds of donors and added high-resolution HLA genotyping. In addition to the first cohort of 650 to 750 subjects, a separate validation cohort of approximately 120 different subjects was used. Around 300 gigabases of sequencing data and approximately 85 million unique TCR sequences were included in an early release covering about 600 HLA-typed donors. Class I and class II HLA loci were covered by the typing at four-digit resolution. Of the roughly 400 genotyped donors, over 65% fell in the genetic ancestry cluster associated with self-reported Caucasian donors. The study was designed to test whether signatures of past pathogen exposure could be identified by cataloging public T cell receptors. Rather than using new phenotypic data, the later analysis identified candidate immune exposures from TCR beta sequences and from how often those sequences occurred across donors. Among 398 genotyped donors of the cohort, an average of roughly 240,000 unique TCR beta nucleotide sequences were sequenced per donor, roughly 20% of them non-productive. High-throughput TCR immunosequencing, statistical association of individual TCRs with disease status, and machine learning were combined to predict cytomegalovirus infection status. What the authors observed across the whole study: Sequencing depth was assumed to be roughly uniform across donors in the presence/absence analyses, though that assumption may not hold. A later analysis associated 15,000 to 20,000 TCR beta sequences with specific HLA alleles at a false discovery rate of 0.05. A few of the identified cytomegalovirus-associated TCR beta chains were confirmed in vitro to be specific for cytomegalovirus antigens. Because counts were too low, about 15 rarely observed V segments, including chromosome 9 orphons, were left out of the earlier analysis of 500 to 650 of the donors. Several of the top co-occurrence clusters appeared to be linked to parvovirus B19, influenza, CMV and Epstein-Barr virus, according to a later analysis. A further reported finding was that TCR beta sequences accurately predicted the HLA-A and HLA-B alleles for most subjects in the first cohort. A group of highly shared sequence variants was considered likely to be a technical artifact of the sequencing pipeline. An association between a missense DCLRE1C variant and V-gene and J-gene trimming of TCR beta chains was found in a later genetic analysis and replicated in an independent cohort. Linkage disequilibrium might explain the correlated functional status among segregating V segments, but an unknown experimental factor could not be ruled out. A total of some 180 TCR beta chains were listed by the study as associated with cytomegalovirus. Cytomegalovirus status was reported to be diagnosed by the classifier with high specificity and sensitivity in both the original and validation cohorts. CMV serostatus was the only immune exposure information available for the cohort. The cohort was sequenced for TCR beta chains only, and without alpha or paired-chain data the features that could be detected were limited. Because HLA typing was missing for some donors at each locus, association tests included only the typed subset. A later analysis found that TCR association rates varied across HLA loci, with DRB1 alleles showing the most associated TCRs and HLA-C alleles the fewest. The authors suggested that the approach could potentially be generalized to other disease states and immunological phenotypes. When HLA alleles, especially DR and DQ, strongly co-occurred, attributing TCR associations to individual alleles was difficult. An earlier analysis of approximately 590 of the donors showed that most TCR beta V segments appeared in productive rearrangements either about 87% or about 30% of the time, which broadly matched IMGT annotations. Compared with the roughly 700-donor mean, donors in an Asian-associated ancestry cluster had fewer N-insertions in productive TCRs, according to a later genetic analysis. Because the 87-base-pair reads could not distinguish some IMGT-functional V segments, including TRBV6-2 and TRBV6-3, those segments were excluded. A later analysis found that most CMV-associated TCR beta chains appeared HLA-restricted, with HLA associations seemingly driven largely by CMV exposure. Most TCR sequences were observed very rarely across donors, whereas some public TCRs were present in many individuals. Compared with equally common non-associated chains, HLA-associated TCR beta chains in a later analysis were more clonally expanded and had lower generation probabilities.

Library generation was performed with the immunoSEQ multiplex PCR assay. The multiplex PCR relied on a mix of 60 forward primers for TCR Vbeta segments and 13 reverse primers for TCR Jbeta segments. A multiplex PCR assay on genomic DNA amplified the CDR3 region of rearranged TCR beta genes. The amplified TCR beta libraries were sequenced on the Illumina HiSeq System as 87-base-pair reads. The authors processed their data as follows. A later analysis tallied 75 million to 95 million unique TCR beta chains across the 666 repertoires, and around 10 million of those chains were shared by two or more donors. Raw reads were error-corrected and collapsed into unique sequences by a nearest-neighbor algorithm in which closely related sequences were merged to remove PCR and sequencing errors. V, D and J gene segments were assigned by aligning CDR3 sequences to IMGT reference sequences. For a sequence to be retained, at least a six-nucleotide match to both a V gene segment and a J gene segment was required. Rearrangements were classified as productive when the CDR3 lacked stop codons and remained in frame with V and J, and all other rearrangements were classified as non-productive. CDR3 was defined by IMGT convention, running from the second conserved V-encoded cysteine to the conserved J-encoded phenylalanine. Sequences without an unambiguous match to a single V gene segment were excluded from the earlier analysis of 500 to 700 of the donors. An earlier analysis of several hundred of the donors called V segments functional above 56.7% productive rearrangements and segregating when the between-donor standard deviation exceeded 5%. To diagnose cytomegalovirus status from the catalog of TCR beta chain sequences, a statistical classification framework was built. V and J gene assignment, in a later analysis, came from comparing TCR nucleotide sequences with IMGT/GENE-DB human TR gene sequences. The TCRdist pipeline was used in a later analysis to assign CDR3 sequences and most-parsimonious VDJ recombination scenarios. A later analysis defined each TCR beta chain by its CDR3 amino acid sequence plus V-gene family, and excluded reads lacking a unique V-gene family. A later analysis removed 592 highly shared, low-generation-probability nucleotide sequences to deal with suspected cross-contamination and a sequencing artifact. For each public chain, a later analysis derived a clonal expansion index from normalized ranks of inferred template counts within each repertoire. In a later analysis, generation probabilities were computed using a VDJ recombination model fitted to out-of-frame rearrangements, and the results were checked against IGoR. In a later analysis, TCR-TCR, TCR-HLA and TCR-CMV co-occurrence was scored with hypergeometric tests, and a repertoire-size bias correction was applied to TCR pairs. To estimate false discovery rates, a later analysis permuted the HLA or CMV assignments 20 times. In a later analysis, co-occurring TCRs were grouped using DBSCAN, with TCRdist sequence similarity added in when clustering inside HLA-allele-positive subsets. Repertoires with fewer than 30,000 or more than 120,000 public chains were left out of co-occurrence clustering, as were four to six repertoires with anomalous nucleotide sharing. The table was pulled from immuneACCESS by TCRdb, which kept in-frame rearrangements only. Such tables lose some clones; where checked, under half of the loss comes from unresolved V genes, and the rest has no known cause. V, J and clone size are those of that table, while D and trimming were read from the DNA. This sample comprises 200,000 to 250,000 clones, around 80% of them detected only once. Of the sample, around 8.3% is held by the ten largest clones.

The CDR3 covers 15 residues, taking in both the cysteine and the phenylalanine. The only DNA kept is the CDR3, 45 bases in frame from the first base. Trimming takes 2 bases off V and 5 bases off J; junction bases not matched to a gene: 8. CDR1 and CDR2 are drawn from the germline V gene: MGHRA, YSYEKL. The sample was PBMCs. Rearrangement joined TRBV4-1 to TRBJ1-2; TRBD1 aligns with 7 central bases. This TCR derives from an older woman in good health and CMV-seropositive. The CDR3 loop reads CASSQPTTGRYGYTF. The sequenced DNA: TGCGCCAGCAGCCAACCCACGACAGGGAGGTATGGCTACACCTTC.